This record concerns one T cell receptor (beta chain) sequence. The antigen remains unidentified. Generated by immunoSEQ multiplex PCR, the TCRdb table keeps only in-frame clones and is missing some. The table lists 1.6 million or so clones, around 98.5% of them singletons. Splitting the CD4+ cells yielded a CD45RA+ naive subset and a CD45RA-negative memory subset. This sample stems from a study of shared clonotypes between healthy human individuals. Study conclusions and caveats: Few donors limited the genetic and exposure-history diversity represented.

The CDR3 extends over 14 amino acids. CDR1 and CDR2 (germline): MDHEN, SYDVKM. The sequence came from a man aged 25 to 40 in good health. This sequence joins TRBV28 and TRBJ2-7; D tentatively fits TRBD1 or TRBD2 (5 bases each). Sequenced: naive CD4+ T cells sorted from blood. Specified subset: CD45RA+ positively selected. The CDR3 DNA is TGTGCTGGGGGTCCCGGACCTACCACTTACGAGCAGTACTTC. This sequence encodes CAGGPGPTTYEQYF.